The entry that follows covers one TCR beta chain sequence. Its antigen is not identified. Blood sampling was done at baseline, cycle 4 day 1, and cycle 7 day 1. The protocol was immunoSEQ multiplex PCR, while the TCRdb copy is restricted to in-frame clones and leaves out a portion. The sample comprises about 76,000 clones, around 84% of which are singletons, and 2.5% rests with the top ten. This record comes from a study of OX40 agonist ivuxolimab in advanced cancers. Study-wide results and caveats: Some of the nonresponding patients also showed low levels of normalized T-cell clonal expansion. Among the least clonally expanded were partial responders at 0.1-3.0 mg/kg. On average, CD8+ T cells had more expanded clones than CD4+.

The ends were cut back, 3 bases at V and 4 bases at J, with 21 bases in the middle. CDR1 LNHNV and CDR2 YYDKDF come from the germline V gene (reference sequence). The CDR3 is 17 amino acids. J is TRBJ2-5 and V is TRBV15; D possibly corresponds to TRBD1 (6 bases). Sequencing used CD4+ or CD8+ T cells sorted from blood, obtained in a trial of the OX40 agonist ivuxolimab. This clonotype originated in an adult with an advanced solid tumor such as melanoma, head and neck, liver or kidney cancer. The chain's CDR3 is CATSSGQRRSRGETQYF. The CDR3 DNA reads as TGTGCCACCAGCAGTGGACAGAGACGGAGTCGAGGAGAGACCCAGTACTTC.